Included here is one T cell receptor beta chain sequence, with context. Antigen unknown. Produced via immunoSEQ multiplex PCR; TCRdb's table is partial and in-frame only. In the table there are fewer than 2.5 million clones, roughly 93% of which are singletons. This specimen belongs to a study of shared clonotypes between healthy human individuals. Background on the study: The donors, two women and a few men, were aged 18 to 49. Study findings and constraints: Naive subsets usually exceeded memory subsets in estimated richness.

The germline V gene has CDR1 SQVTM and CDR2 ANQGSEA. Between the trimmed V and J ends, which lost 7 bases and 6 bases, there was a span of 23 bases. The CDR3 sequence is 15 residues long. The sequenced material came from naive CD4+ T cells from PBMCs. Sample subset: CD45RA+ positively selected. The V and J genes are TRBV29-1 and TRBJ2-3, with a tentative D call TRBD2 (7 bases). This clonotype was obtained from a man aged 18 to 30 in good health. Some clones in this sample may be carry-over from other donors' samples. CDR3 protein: CSAPALGRGADTQYF. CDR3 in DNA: TGCAGCGCCCCCGCATTGGGGAGGGGGGCGGATACGCAGTATTTT.